A single sample gave rise to the 28 T cell receptor beta chains below, sequenced in a study of beta chain features in type 1 diabetes. TCRB transcripts that were expressed got sequenced, as all of the isolated RNA had been reverse transcribed. Clones were read by immunoSEQ multiplex PCR, and TCRdb kept only the in-frame ones, dropping some. This sample has about 140,000 clones; approximately 10% occur once, and the top ten carry 0.55% to 0.65%. Material: central memory CD4+ T cells from blood. These receptors were obtained from a woman in her thirties or forties in good health.

For this clone: The sample contains more than one DNA sequence encoding this CDR3. The chain is built from TRBV28 and TRBJ1-5, with 9 bases that match TRBD1. V gave up 8 bases and J gave up 3 bases; unmatched junction bases: 2. The CDR3 spans 13 residues. Germline CDR1 MDHEN, CDR2 SYDVKM. DNA for the CDR3: TGTGCCAGCCGGGACAGGGACAATCAGCCCCAGCATTTT. Residues: CASRDRDNQPQHF.

This clone was seen a few times. The chain carries TRBV7-2 and TRBJ2-7, with D possibly being TRBD2 (7 bases). This CDR3 region has 15 residues. With 3 bases removed from V and 2 bases from J, the gap between germline ends came to 14 bases. Germline V CDR1 and CDR2: SGHTA, FQGNSA. CDR3 nucleotides: TGTGCCAGCAGCTTGGGGGGGGGCCCCACCTACGAGCAGTACTTC. Translating it yields CASSLGGGPTYEQYF.

The rearrangement links TRBV5-6 to TRBJ1-5; 7 bases agree with TRBD1. From germline, CDR1 is SGHDT and CDR2 YYEEEE. After removal of 4 bases from V and 5 bases from J, the junction contained 6 bases not matched to a gene. The CDR3 extends over 14 amino acids. The CDR3 is CASSARDRYQPQHF. Written as DNA, the CDR3 is TGTGCCAGCAGCGCTCGGGACAGATATCAGCCCCAGCATTTT.

The rearrangement uses TRBV5-1 and TRBJ2-7; D is unclear. V was cut by 4 bases and J by 2 bases, with 16 bases left in between. The germline gives CDR1 SGHRS, CDR2 YFSETQ. The CDR3 is made up of 15 amino acids. CDR3 loop: CASSPELDAPYEQYF. In DNA form, the CDR3 reads TGCGCCAGCAGCCCGGAGCTAGACGCCCCCTACGAGCAGTACTTC.

The chain recombines TRBV4-3 with TRBJ1-4, with D unresolved. CDR1 and CDR2 (germline): LGHNA, YSLEER. The V end was cut by 4 bases, the J end by 6 bases, with 12 bases between. CDR3 length: 14 residues. CDR3 nucleotides: TGCGCCAGCAGCCGGGAGCATCTGGATGAAAAACTGTTTTTT. It is translated as CASSREHLDEKLFF.

The CDR3 region has the DNA TGTGCCAGTAGTAGGACAGGGGCGAATACCGTCCGAGAGACCCAGTACTTC. Translation: CASSRTGANTVRETQYF. The genes are TRBV19 and TRBJ2-5, with 9 nucleotides matching TRBD1. V shed 4 bases and J 4 bases; nucleotides not matched to a gene: 13. Germline loops: CDR1 LNHDA, CDR2 SQIVND (reference sequence). The CDR3 totals 17 residues.

This clone has more than one count but fewer than ten. The J gene is TRBJ2-7, the V gene TRBV7-9; 11 bases map to TRBD1. The CDR3 has 15 amino acids. Germline V lookup: CDR1 SEHNR, CDR2 FQNEAQ (reference sequence). Trimming cost V 4 bases and J 6 bases; bases outside gene matches: 8. The CDR3 is CASSWPGQGESEQYF. CDR3 bases: TGTGCCAGCAGCTGGCCGGGACAGGGGGAGTCCGAGCAGTACTTC.

This chain uses TRBV28 with TRBJ1-4; D is unclear. The germline V gene encodes CDR1 MDHEN and CDR2 SYDVKM. The CDR3 is 12 residues long. V gave up 10 bases and J gave up 1 base, with 7 bases separating them. CDR3 residues: CAISGTNEKLFF. The CDR3 DNA follows: TGTGCCATCAGCGGAACTAATGAAAAACTGTTTTTT.

This clone was seen a few times. The V gene is TRBV5-1, the J gene TRBJ1-2; the match to TRBD1 covers 7 bases. V dropped 4 bases and J dropped 1; count of bases not matched to a gene: 4. Per the germline V gene, CDR1 is SGHRS and CDR2 is YFSETQ. This CDR3 contains 14 residues. The CDR3 sequence: CASSTGQSNYGYTF. The CDR3 nucleotides read TGCGCCAGCAGCACGGGACAGAGTAACTATGGCTACACCTTC.

This sequence joins TRBV25-1 and TRBJ2-2; TRBD1 agrees at 8 bases. The CDR3 loop spans 14 amino acids. The J segment lost 6 bases and the V segment lost 6 bases, leaving 6 bases of the junction unmatched. Germline assignment: CDR1 MGHDK and CDR2 SYGVNS. The CDR3 reads CASRATGGAGELFF. The CDR3 bases are TGTGCCAGCAGGGCAACAGGGGGTGCCGGGGAGCTGTTTTTT.

This clone occurred a few times. CDR3 loop: CASSRYRGESADTQYF. In DNA form, the CDR3 reads TGTGCCAGCTCACGATACAGGGGAGAGTCCGCAGATACGCAGTATTTT. The chain combines TRBV18 with TRBJ2-3, with 7 bases fitting TRBD1. The V segment lost 4 bases and the J segment 4 bases; nucleotides outside the gene matches: 11. The CDR3 has 16 amino acids. Germline CDR1 is KGHSH and CDR2 is LQKENI.

This clone was observed many times. The rearrangement joins TRBV18 to TRBJ2-1; TRBD2 is a possible D gene (6 bases). Germline V gene data show CDR1 as KGHSH and CDR2 as LQKENI. CDR3 length: 17 residues. V lost 3 bases and J lost 5, with 20 bases in between. The CDR3 nucleotides are TGTGCCAGCTCACCGTGGACGGGGGAAGGTTTTAACAATGAGCAGTTCTTC. Translated: CASSPWTGEGFNNEQFF.

CDR3 DNA: TGTGCCAGCATCACACAGGGAGGGTATTCACCCCTCCACTTT. This sequence encodes CASITQGGYSPLHF. This rearrangement joins TRBV11-2 to TRBJ1-6; D possibly corresponds to TRBD1 (6 bases). CDR3 length: 14 residues. Germline V gene data show CDR1 as SGHAT and CDR2 as FQNNGV. Trimming removed 7 bases from V and 8 bases from J, with 15 bases in between.

The chain has TRBV5-1 and TRBJ1-1; tentatively, D is TRBD1 (5 bases). Germline loops: CDR1 SGHRS, CDR2 YFSETQ. This CDR3 contains 16 residues. V dropped 0 bases and J dropped 3 bases, with 15 bases sitting between them. This CDR3 is CASSLASSGRHTEAFF. CDR3 coding DNA: TGCGCCAGCAGCTTGGCCAGTTCAGGGCGACACACTGAAGCTTTCTTT.

This clone came up a few times. V and J are TRBV19 and TRBJ1-1; D might be TRBD1 (6 bases). V gave up 11 bases and J gave up 1 base, with 14 bases separating them. The CDR3 is 13 residues long. Germline loops: CDR1 LNHDA, CDR2 SQIVND (reference sequence). The CDR3 DNA follows: TGTGCCTGCTCAGGGGTAAAGAACACTGAAGCTTTCTTT. This encodes CACSGVKNTEAFF.

The chain carries TRBV7-9 and TRBJ2-7; D possibly corresponds to TRBD2 (5 bases). The germline CDR1 and CDR2 sequences are SEHNR and FQNEAQ (reference sequence). This CDR3 comprises 13 residues. V lost 0 bases and J lost 6, with 9 bases in between. CDR3 protein: CASSLAEGTEQYF. The CDR3 region has the DNA TGTGCCAGCAGCTTAGCAGAGGGCACCGAGCAGTACTTC.

At least ten counts were recorded for this clone. The chain couples TRBV28 to TRBJ2-3; 7 bases fit TRBD1. V lost 4 bases and J lost 9; bases outside the gene matches: 7. This CDR3 has 13 residues. Germline CDR1 and CDR2: MDHEN and SYDVKM. The CDR3 DNA is TGTGCCAGCAGTTCAAACCCACAGGGGACGCAGTATTTT. Amino acids: CASSSNPQGTQYF.

Many counts were recorded for this clone. The chain combines TRBV9 with TRBJ1-2, with D perhaps matching TRBD1 (5 bases). Looked up from germline, CDR1 is SGDLS and CDR2 is YYNGEE. This CDR3 spans 13 amino acids. V was trimmed by 3 bases and J by 5 bases, leaving 11 bases between them. The CDR3 DNA follows: TGTGCCAGCAGCGCCGACAGTCAGTATGGCTACACCTTC. Protein product: CASSADSQYGYTF.

This clone was counted between two and nine times. The chain uses TRBV5-6 and TRBJ2-3, with 11 positions matching TRBD2. Germline CDR1 and CDR2: SGHDT and YYEEEE. The CDR3 is 17 amino acids. V shed 2 bases, J shed 4 bases, and the junction held 9 bases outside the gene matches. DNA for the CDR3: TGTGCCAGCAGCTTTTTGGGTAGCGGGGGGGCTTCAGATACGCAGTATTTT. Amino acid sequence: CASSFLGSGGASDTQYF.

CDR3 nucleotides: TGTGCCAGTAGTAGAGACGGGACTCTGAACACTGAAGCTTTCTTT. Translation gives CASSRDGTLNTEAFF. The chain has TRBV19 and TRBJ1-1; D might be TRBD1 (5 bases). The V gene lost 4 bases and the J gene lost 0 bases, with 12 bases spanning the gap. CDR3 length: 15 residues. CDR1 and CDR2 (germline): LNHDA, SQIVND (reference sequence). Complete variable domain (other parts from reference TRBV19 and TRBJ1-1): DGGITQSPKYLFRKEGQNVTLSCEQNLNHDAMYWYRQDPGQGLRLIYYSQIVNDFQKGDIAEGYSVSREKKESFPLTVTSAQKNPTAFYLCASSRDGTLNTEAFFGQGTRLTVV.

Only a few counts were recorded for this clone. The V and J genes are TRBV7-9 and TRBJ2-5; 12 bases agree with TRBD1. The germline V gene encodes CDR1 SEHNR and CDR2 FQNEAQ (reference sequence). CDR3 length: 16 amino acids. V dropped 4 bases and J dropped 4; count of bases not matched to a gene: 7. Here the CDR3 DNA reads TGTGCCAGCAGCTCCGGGACAGGGGGCGCGTTAGAGACCCAGTACTTC. Translated: CASSSGTGGALETQYF.

This clone has only a few counts. The CDR3 loop is CASSLTGGFLQTQYF. CDR3 sequence (DNA): TGTGCCAGCAGCTTAACGGGGGGATTTTTGCAGACCCAGTACTTC. The chain couples TRBV7-2 to TRBJ2-5, with 7 positions matching TRBD2. The CDR3 has 15 amino acids. Trimming removed 2 bases from V and 6 bases from J; junction bases left unmatched: 9. Looked up from germline, CDR1 is SGHTA and CDR2 is FQGNSA.

For the CDR3, the DNA is TGTGCCAGCAGCCGGGGACAGTCCACCTACAATGAGCAGTTCTTC. Translated: CASSRGQSTYNEQFF. This chain connects TRBV5-8 to TRBJ2-1; 7 bases agree with TRBD1. The CDR3 runs to 15 residues. V was pared by 4 bases and J by 2 bases, with 6 bases of the junction left unmatched. Per the germline V gene, CDR1 is SGHTS and CDR2 is YDEGEE.

The V and J genes are TRBV11-2 and TRBJ2-7, with 9 bases aligning to TRBD1. After removal of 1 base from V and 3 bases from J, the junction contained 7 bases not matched to a gene. From germline, CDR1 is SGHAT and CDR2 FQNNGV. This CDR3 contains 16 residues. The CDR3 DNA sequence: TGTGCCAGCAGCTTAGGAGGGGGGACAGGGAACTACGAGCAGTACTTC. The encoded protein is CASSLGGGTGNYEQYF.

This clone was counted only a few times. V is TRBV29-1 and J is TRBJ1-2; tentative D call: TRBD1 (6 bases). Per germline, CDR1 SQVTM and CDR2 ANQGSEA. The V end lost 6 bases, the J end lost 5 bases, and 16 bases lay between the germline ends. The CDR3 has 13 residues. CDR3 loop: CSVADSSRYGYTF. For the CDR3, the DNA is TGCAGCGTCGCGGACAGCTCTAGGTATGGCTACACCTTC.

This clone was recorded a few times. The chain joins TRBV13 to TRBJ1-2; the D gene is possibly TRBD1 (5 bases). The germline V gene has CDR1 PRHDT and CDR2 FYEKMQ (reference sequence). V was clipped by 6 bases and J by 13 bases, with 15 bases between them. The CDR3 extends over 11 amino acids. The CDR3 loop is CASSYFREVTF. Written as DNA, the CDR3 is TGTGCCAGCAGTTACTTCAGGGAAGTCACCTTC.

The V and J genes are TRBV7-2 and TRBJ2-3; 7 nucleotides agree with TRBD2. Germline CDR1 SGHTA, CDR2 FQGNSA. Unmatched junction bases numbered 4, after V lost 4 bases and J lost 6 bases. This CDR3 is built from 13 residues. Written as DNA, the CDR3 is TGTGCCAGCAGCTCCGGGAGGATGGATACGCAGTATTTT. It encodes CASSSGRMDTQYF. Based on the CDR3 plus reference TRBV7-2 and TRBJ2-3, the full variable domain is GAGVSQSPSNKVTEKGKDVELRCDPISGHTALYWYRQSLGQGLEFLIYFQGNSAPDKSGLPSDRFSAERTGGSVSTLTIQRTQQEDSAVYLCASSSGRMDTQYFGPGTRLTVL.

This clone showed up just a few times. The V call is TRBV9, the J call TRBJ2-5, with 9 bases that match TRBD2. The end of the DNA aligns better with TRBJ2-7, so the J call may be wrong. CDR3 length: 15 residues. Germline loops: CDR1 SGDLS, CDR2 YYNGEE. CDR3 protein: CASSVGLAGTYEQYF. CDR3 nucleotide sequence: TGTGCCAGCAGCGTAGGTCTAGCGGGGACGTACGAGCAGTACTTC.